The 5 T cell receptor beta chains given below trace back to one sample, sequenced in a study of cytomegalovirus exposure and HLA in healthy donors. This PCR relied on a set of 60 Vbeta primers and 13 Jbeta primers. TCRdb's copy holds only in-frame clones and misses some; the assay was immunoSEQ multiplex PCR. This table holds 40,000 to 45,000 clones. The specimen was PBMCs. These receptors all come from a woman aged 25 to 39 in good health and CMV-seronegative.

This chain links TRBV7-9 with TRBJ2-7, with D unresolved. This CDR3 comprises 11 residues. V dropped 2 bases and J dropped 7 bases, with 6 bases sitting between them. Per germline, CDR1 SEHNR and CDR2 FQNEAQ (reference sequence). CDR3 region: CASSLTEEQYF. CDR3 DNA sequence: TGTGCCAGCAGCTTAACAGAAGAGCAGTACTTC. The complete variable domain, with remaining parts taken from reference TRBV7-9 and TRBJ2-7, reads DTGVSQNPRHKITKRGQNVTFRCDPISEHNRLYWYRQTLGQGPEFLTYFQNEAQLEKSRLLSDRFSAERPKGSFSTLEIQRTEQGDSAMYLCASSLTEEQYFGPGTRLTVT.

This chain uses TRBV11-2 with TRBJ1-2; D is uncertain. The V end was cut by 3 bases, the J end by 2 bases, with 16 bases between. The V gene's germline CDR1 is SGHAT and CDR2 FQNNGV. This CDR3 comprises 16 residues. CDR3 protein: CASSLGRVGRNYGYTF. CDR3 coding DNA: TGTGCCAGCAGCTTGGGCCGGGTCGGGAGAAACTATGGCTACACCTTC.

The chain is built from TRBV7-9 and TRBJ2-7; tentatively, D is TRBD2 (6 bases). V lost 7 bases, J lost 2 bases, and 15 bases lay in between. The CDR3 has 14 amino acids. Germline values: CDR1 SEHNR, CDR2 FQNEAQ (reference sequence). CDR3 residues: CASTRAEGPYEQYF. CDR3 bases: TGTGCCAGCACCAGGGCGGAGGGGCCCTACGAGCAGTACTTC. Full variable domain (remainder filled in from reference TRBV7-9 and TRBJ2-7): DTGVSQNPRHKITKRGQNVTFRCDPISEHNRLYWYRQTLGQGPEFLTYFQNEAQLEKSRLLSDRFSAERPKGSFSTLEIQRTEQGDSAMYLCASTRAEGPYEQYFGPGTRLTVT.

The J gene is TRBJ2-7, the V gene TRBV4-3; 10 bases line up with TRBD1. From germline, CDR1 is LGHNA and CDR2 YSLEER. J was trimmed by 2 bases and V by 0 bases; bases with no gene match: 7. This CDR3 is built from 17 residues. CDR3 in amino acids: CASSQETGTGAPYEQYF. The CDR3, as DNA: TGCGCCAGCAGCCAAGAAACCGGGACAGGGGCGCCCTACGAGCAGTACTTC.

The gene calls are TRBV4-3 and TRBJ1-2; 9 bases align to TRBD1. This CDR3 region has 16 residues. V shed 2 bases and J 5 bases; nucleotides not matched to a gene: 9. Germline loops: CDR1 LGHNA, CDR2 YSLEER. In nucleotides, the CDR3 is TGCGCCAGCAGCCAAAGGGGACAGGGAGGGGATTATGGCTACACCTTC. This translates into CASSQRGQGGDYGYTF.